The source of this T cell receptor beta chain is a study of human T cells and chemical hapten exposure. Study context: DPC (0.01%) was patch tested on the upper back and read at 6 days.

Time point in this sample: patch test 3, about 24 weeks after DPC sensitization. The treatment denotes: therapeutic diphenylcyclopropenone sensitization with weekly scalp DPC. The V gene's germline CDR1 is MGHRA and CDR2 YSYEKL. The CDR3 sequence is 16 residues long. V dropped 0 bases and J dropped 2 bases, with 14 bases sitting between them. This clonotype was observed a handful of times. For the library, individual cDNA molecules each received unique molecular identifiers. TCRdb called the RACE reads again in MiXCR, with one record for every CDR3 protein. Of 70,000 to 90,000 distinct CDR3 sequences listed, 9.5% to 14% are singletons.

This rearrangement joins TRBV4-1 to TRBJ2-7; TRBD1 or TRBD2 may be the D gene (7 bases each). The receptor was derived from a woman between 50 and 59 years old with alopecia areata. Some clones in this sample may be carry-over from other donors' samples. The material sequenced was whole blood, taken in connection with sensitization to the hapten diphenylcyclopropenone (DPC). CDR3 DNA: TGCGCCAGCAGCCAAGATCCAGGGGGAGGGACCTACGAGCAGTACTTC. It is translated as CASSQDPGGGTYEQYF.